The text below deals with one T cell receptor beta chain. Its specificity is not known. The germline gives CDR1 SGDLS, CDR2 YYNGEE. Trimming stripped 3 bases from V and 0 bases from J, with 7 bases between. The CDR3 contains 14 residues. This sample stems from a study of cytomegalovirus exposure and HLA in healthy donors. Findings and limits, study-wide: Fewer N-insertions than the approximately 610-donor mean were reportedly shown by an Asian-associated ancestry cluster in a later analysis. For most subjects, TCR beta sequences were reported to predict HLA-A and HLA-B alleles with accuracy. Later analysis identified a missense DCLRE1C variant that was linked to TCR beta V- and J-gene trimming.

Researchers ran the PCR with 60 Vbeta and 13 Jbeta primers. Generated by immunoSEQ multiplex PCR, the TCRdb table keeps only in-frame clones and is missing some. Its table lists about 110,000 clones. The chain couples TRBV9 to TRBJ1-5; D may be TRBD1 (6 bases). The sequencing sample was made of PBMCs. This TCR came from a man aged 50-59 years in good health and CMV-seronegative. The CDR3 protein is CASSAGDSNQPQHF. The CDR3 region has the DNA TGTGCCAGCAGCGCAGGGGATAGCAATCAGCCCCAGCATTTT.